What follows is one T cell receptor beta chain and its context. Its antigen is currently unknown. This entry belongs to a study of cytomegalovirus exposure and HLA in healthy donors. Overall study context: The approximately 120 validation repertoires used the same platform as the approximately 670 first-cohort repertoires (as reported by a later analysis). General study findings and limits: Altogether, about 160 TCR beta chains were recorded as cytomegalovirus-associated. As was reported, the classifier diagnosed cytomegalovirus status with high specificity and sensitivity.

The donors were part of the roughly 130-subject validation cohort, which stood apart from the approximately 640-subject first cohort. This CDR3 has 14 residues. J was trimmed by 7 bases and V by 7 bases; bases with no gene match: 9. Per germline, CDR1 SGHRS and CDR2 YFSETQ. Only in-frame clones appear in the TCRdb table, and some are missing; sequencing was by immunoSEQ multiplex PCR. The sample holds approximately 53,000 clones, about 90% seen once. This rearrangement joins TRBV5-1 to TRBJ2-1, with 9 bases identical to TRBD1. The receptor was isolated from a man aged 18 to 29 in good health and CMV-seronegative. Material: PBMCs. This chain's CDR3 is CASVPGQGVNEQFF. CDR3 sequence (DNA): TGCGCCAGCGTACCGGGACAGGGCGTAAATGAGCAGTTCTTC.